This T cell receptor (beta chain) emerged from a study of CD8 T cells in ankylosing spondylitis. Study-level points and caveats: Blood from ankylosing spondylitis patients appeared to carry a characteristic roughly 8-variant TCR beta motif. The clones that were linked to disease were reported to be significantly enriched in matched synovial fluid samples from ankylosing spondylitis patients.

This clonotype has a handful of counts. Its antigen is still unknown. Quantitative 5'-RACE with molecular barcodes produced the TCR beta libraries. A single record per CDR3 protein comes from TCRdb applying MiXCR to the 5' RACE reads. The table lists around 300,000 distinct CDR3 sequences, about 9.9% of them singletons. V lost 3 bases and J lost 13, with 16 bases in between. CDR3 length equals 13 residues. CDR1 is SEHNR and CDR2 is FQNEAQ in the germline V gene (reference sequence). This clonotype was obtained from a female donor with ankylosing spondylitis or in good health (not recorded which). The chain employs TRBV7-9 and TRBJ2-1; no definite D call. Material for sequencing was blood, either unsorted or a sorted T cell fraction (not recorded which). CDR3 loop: CASSLGRYPQQFF. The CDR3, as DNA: TGTGCCAGCAGCTTGGGCAGGTACCCTCAACAGTTCTTC.